This T cell receptor (beta chain) was sequenced for a study of long-term antiretroviral therapy in people with HIV. Points from the study as a whole: Control repertoires displayed wider CDR3 length ranges than the HIV repertoires. All time points showed a repertoire dominated by clones expanded before ART.

Researchers ran immunoSEQ v3.0 at survey level. Sequencing was performed with immunoSEQ multiplex PCR; in TCRdb, only in-frame clones are kept and a portion is missing. The sample holds about 27,000 clones, roughly four fifths seen once. The CDR3 length is 15 residues. Per germline, CDR1 MNHNY and CDR2 SVGAGI (reference sequence). V was clipped by 2 bases and J by 2 bases, with 12 bases between them. All participants with HIV were treated in the United States. For this clone: Its antigen is unidentified.

J is TRBJ1-2 and V is TRBV6-6; weak D call: TRBD1 (6 bases). This sequence originates from a man aged 18 to 29 with HIV. This specimen was unsorted PBMCs, taken 0.8 years before starting antiretroviral therapy. The CDR3 DNA sequence: TGTGCCAGCAGTTACATGGGGGGGCCGAACTATGGCTACACCTTC. Amino acids: CASSYMGGPNYGYTF.